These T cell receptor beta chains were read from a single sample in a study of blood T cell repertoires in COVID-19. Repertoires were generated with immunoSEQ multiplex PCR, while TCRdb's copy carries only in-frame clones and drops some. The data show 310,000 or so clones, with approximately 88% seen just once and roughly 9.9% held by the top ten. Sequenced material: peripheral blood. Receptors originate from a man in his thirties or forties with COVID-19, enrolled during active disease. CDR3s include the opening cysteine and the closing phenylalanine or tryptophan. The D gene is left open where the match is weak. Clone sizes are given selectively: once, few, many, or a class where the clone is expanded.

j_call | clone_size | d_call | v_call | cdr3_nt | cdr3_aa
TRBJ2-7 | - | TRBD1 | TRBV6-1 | TGTGCCAGCAGTGTGGATTCCGGGACAGGGGGCAACGAGCAGTACTTC | CASSVDSGTGGNEQYF
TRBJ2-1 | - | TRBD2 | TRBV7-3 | TGTGCCAGCAGCTTAACGACGGCTAGCGGGAGGTACAATGAGCAGTTCTTC | CASSLTTASGRYNEQFF
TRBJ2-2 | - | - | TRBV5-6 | TGTGCCAGCAGCTCGAGACACTTACCGAACACCGGGGAGCTGTTTTTT | CASSSRHLPNTGELFF
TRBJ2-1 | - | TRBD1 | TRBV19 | TGTGCCAGTAGTTCGACAGGGTCGAATGAGCAGTTCTTC | CASSSTGSNEQFF
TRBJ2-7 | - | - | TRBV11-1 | TGTGCCAGCAGCTTAGCATCACAGGGTAACGAGCAGTACTTC | CASSLASQGNEQYF
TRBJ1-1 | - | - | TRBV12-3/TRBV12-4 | TGTGCCAGCAGTCTTACCAGGGAGGGTGCTTTCTTT | CASSLTREGAFF
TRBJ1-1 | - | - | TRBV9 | TGTGCCAGCAGCGTAACAGGGAACACTGAAGCTTTCTTT | CASSVTGNTEAFF
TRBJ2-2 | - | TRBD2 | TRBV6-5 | TGTGCCAGCAGTAGACTAGCGGGGGACACCGGGGAGCTGTTTTTT | CASSRLAGDTGELFF
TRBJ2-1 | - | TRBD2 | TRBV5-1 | TGCGCCAGCAGCCTGGGACTAGCGGGAAACAATGAGCAGTTCTTC | CASSLGLAGNNEQFF
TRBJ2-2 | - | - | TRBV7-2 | TGTGCCAGCAGCTTAGTTCCAGGGTATCTTCCCGGGGAGCTGTTTTTT | CASSLVPGYLPGELFF
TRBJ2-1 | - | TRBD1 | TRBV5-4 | TGTGCCAGCAGCCAGGGACAGGGGTCTCAGCAGTTCTTC | CASSQGQGSQQFF
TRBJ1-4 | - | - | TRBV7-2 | TGTGCCAGCAGCTTTGGGCCCGGGGATGAAAAACTGTTTTTT | CASSFGPGDEKLFF
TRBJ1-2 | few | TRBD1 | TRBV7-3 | TGTGCCAGCAGCACACAGGGACAGGGCTATGGCTACACCTTC | CASSTQGQGYGYTF
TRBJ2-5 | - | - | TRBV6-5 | TGTGCCAGCAGTTATAGTTATATGGAGACCCAGTACTTC | CASSYSYMETQYF
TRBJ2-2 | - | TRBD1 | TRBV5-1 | TGCGCCAGCAGCCCGAGGGGACAGGGTTCCGGGGAGCTGTTTTTT | CASSPRGQGSGELFF
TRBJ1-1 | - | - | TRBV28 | TGTGCCAGCAGTTTCGAGAGGACTGAAGCTTTCTTT | CASSFERTEAFF
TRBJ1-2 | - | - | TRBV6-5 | TGTGCCAGCAGTCCCCAGGGTTATGGCTACACCTTC | CASSPQGYGYTF
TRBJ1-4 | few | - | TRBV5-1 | TGCGCCAGCAGCCCTTCGACAGCAACTAATGAAAAACTGTTTTTT | CASSPSTATNEKLFF
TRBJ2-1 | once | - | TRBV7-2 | TGTGCCAGCAGCTTATCTCGCTACAATGAGCAGTTCTTC | CASSLSRYNEQFF
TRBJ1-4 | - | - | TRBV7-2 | TGTGCCAGCAGCCCCCCGCGACCGGAGGAAAAACTGTTTTTT | CASSPPRPEEKLFF
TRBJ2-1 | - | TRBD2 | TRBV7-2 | TGTGCCAGCACCGGACTAGCGGGTAACTCCTACAATGAGCAGTTCTTC | CASTGLAGNSYNEQFF
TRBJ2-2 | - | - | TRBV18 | TGTGCCAGCTCACCTGTCCCCAGGGGAATGGACACCGGGGAGCTGTTTTTT | CASSPVPRGMDTGELFF
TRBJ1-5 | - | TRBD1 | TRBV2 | TGTGCCAGCAGCCGGAGGGGACAGGCGCTCAATCAGCCCCAGCATTTT | CASSRRGQALNQPQHF
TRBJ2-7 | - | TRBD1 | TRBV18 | TGTGCCAGCTCACCCGGACAGGCCGACGAGCAGTACTTC | CASSPGQADEQYF
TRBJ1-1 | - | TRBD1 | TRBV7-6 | TGTGCCAGCACCTCTGGACAGGGCCTCATGAACACTGAAGCTTTCTTT | CASTSGQGLMNTEAFF
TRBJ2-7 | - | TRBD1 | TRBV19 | TGTGCCAGTAGTCCCAGACAGGGGGGAGTGCAGTACTTC | CASSPRQGGVQYF
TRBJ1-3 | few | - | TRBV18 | TGTGCCAGCTCACCACCGGGGGCCTACACCATATATTTT | CASSPPGAYTIYF
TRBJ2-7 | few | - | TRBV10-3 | TGTGCCATCAGGGCAGGGGACCACGAGCAGTACTTC | CAIRAGDHEQYF
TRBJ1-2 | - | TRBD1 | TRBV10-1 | TGCGCCAGCAGGGGTACCGGGACAGAGCTAAATGGCTACACCTTC | CASRGTGTELNGYTF
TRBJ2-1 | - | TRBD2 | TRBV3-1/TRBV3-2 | TGTGCCAGCACCCCGAGCGGGCGGGGGGGCGGTGAGCAGTTCTTC | CASTPSGRGGGEQFF
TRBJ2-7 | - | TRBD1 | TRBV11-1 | TGTGCCAGCAGCCCGACAGGGAAGTACTACGAGCAGTACTTC | CASSPTGKYYEQYF
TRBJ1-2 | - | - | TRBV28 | TGTGCCAGCAGTCCGTACCGACAGGCCCCTAACTATGGCTACACCTTC | CASSPYRQAPNYGYTF